A selection of T cell receptor beta chains follows, all from one sample in a study of blood T cell repertoires in COVID-19. Clones were read by immunoSEQ multiplex PCR, and TCRdb kept only the in-frame ones, dropping some. The sample lists about 200,000 clones; 70% to 85% were seen once. Material: peripheral blood. The receptors derive from a human donor with acute or convalescent COVID-19. The donor label of this sample is uncertain. CDR3s include the opening cysteine and the closing phenylalanine or tryptophan. A D gene is named only where the DNA matches it firmly. Clone size, where shown, is once, few, many, or a class for clones that have expanded.

>TRBV24-1|TRBJ2-5|13|TRBD2|few
TGTGCCACCTGGGGGGGGTCTGGCGGGACCCAGTACTTC
CATWGGSGGTQYF
>TRBV5-4|TRBJ2-7|13|-|-
TGTGCCAGCCACGCGGCAGGGTCTCACGAGCAGTACTTC
CASHAAGSHEQYF
>TRBV10-3|TRBJ2-5|15|-|-
TGTGCCATCAGTGATCGTCTAGCGATCCAAGAGACCCAGTACTTC
CAISDRLAIQETQYF
>TRBV5-4|TRBJ2-1|16|-|-
TGTGCCAGCAGCTTGGGAGGCGGGATGGGATACAATGAGCAGTTCTTC
CASSLGGGMGYNEQFF
>TRBV18|TRBJ1-4|13|-|few
TGTGCCAGCTCTCCGACAGGAGCAGAAAAACTGTTTTTT
CASSPTGAEKLFF
>TRBV15|TRBJ1-5|15|-|-
TGTGCCACCAGCAGAGATAAGGAGGGAAATCAGCCCCAGCATTTT
CATSRDKEGNQPQHF
>TRBV7-9|TRBJ1-1|14|-|-
TGTGCCAGCAGCCCTACTTTGATCGGTAGTGAAGCTTTCTTT
CASSPTLIGSEAFF
>TRBV29-1|TRBJ1-1|12|-|-
TGCAGCGTTGACAGGGCTGGCACTGAAGCTTTCTTT
CSVDRAGTEAFF
>TRBV4-1|TRBJ2-1|13|-|-
TGCGCCAGCAGCCAAAGCCAAGTAGATGAGCAGTTCTTC
CASSQSQVDEQFF
>TRBV15|TRBJ2-1|16|-|-
TGTGCCACCAGCAGAGATGTGGACAGGAGGGGCAATGAGCAGTTCTTC
CATSRDVDRRGNEQFF
>TRBV5-1|TRBJ1-1|13|-|-
TGCGCCAGCAGCTTGCAAGGGAGCACTGAAGCTTTCTTT
CASSLQGSTEAFF
>TRBV6-1|TRBJ2-7|14|-|-
TGTGCCAGCAGTGAGGCGGCCAGCTCCTACGAGCAGTACTTC
CASSEAASSYEQYF
>TRBV29-1|TRBJ2-7|14|TRBD1|-
TGCAGCGTTGCCCGGGACAGGGGGCAATACGAGCAGTACTTC
CSVARDRGQYEQYF
>TRBV11-2|TRBJ1-2|15|-|-
TGTGCCAGCAGCTTAGAGGGAGGGGAAGGCTATGGCTACACCTTC
CASSLEGGEGYGYTF
>TRBV12-3/TRBV12-4|TRBJ2-1|13|-|-
TGTGCCAGCAGTTTTATCCGGGGTCATGAGCAGTTCTTC
CASSFIRGHEQFF
>TRBV12-3/TRBV12-4|TRBJ1-6|12|-|-
TGTGCCAGCAGTTTCCCAAATTCACCCCTCCACTTT
CASSFPNSPLHF
>TRBV19|TRBJ2-1|16|-|-
TGTGCCAGTACCAAACAGGGCGGTAGCTCCTACAATGAGCAGTTCTTC
CASTKQGGSSYNEQFF
>TRBV5-1|TRBJ2-7|13|-|-
TGCGCCAGCAGCTTGGAGGGGACAAGGCCTGGTTACTTC
CASSLEGTRPGYF
>TRBV29-1|TRBJ2-3|14|TRBD2|-
TGCAGCGTTGGGCTTAAGGGAGGGACAGATACGCAGTATTTT
CSVGLKGGTDTQYF
>TRBV3-1/TRBV3-2|TRBJ1-1|16|TRBD1|-
TGTGCCAGCAGCCAAGATATGACAGGGAGGAACACTGAAGCTTTCTTT
CASSQDMTGRNTEAFF
>TRBV5-4|TRBJ2-3|15|TRBD1|-
TGTGCCAGCAGCTTGGGACAGGGGGAATCAGATACGCAGTATTTT
CASSLGQGESDTQYF
>TRBV29-1|TRBJ1-1|14|TRBD1|once
TGCAGCGTTGGCTACAGGGGTGAATACACTGAAGCTTTCTTT
CSVGYRGEYTEAFF
>TRBV28|TRBJ2-2|18|-|-
TGTGCCAGCAGTCTTCCCGGGGCGGGACCCTCAGGCGCCGGGGAGCTGTTTTTT
CASSLPGAGPSGAGELFF
>TRBV6-5|TRBJ1-1|14|-|-
TGTGCAGCCTGCCGCTCCGATCTGAACACTGAAGCTTTCTTT
CAACRSDLNTEAFF
>TRBV2|TRBJ1-4|15|TRBD1|-
TGTGCCAGCAGGGGGACAGGAGCAACTAATGAAAAACTGTTTTTT
CASRGTGATNEKLFF
>TRBV11-3|TRBJ2-2|16|TRBD2|few
TGTGCCAGCAGCATCGAGGGGACTAGCGGCACCGGGGAGCTGTTTTTT
CASSIEGTSGTGELFF
>TRBV5-1|TRBJ2-3|16|TRBD2|-
TGCGCCAGCAGCTCTCCGGGACTAGCGGAAACAGATACGCAGTATTTT
CASSSPGLAETDTQYF
>TRBV5-1|TRBJ2-6|16|-|-
TGCGCCAGCAGCTTGTTGGGGGCGGGTGGGGCCAACGTCCTGACTTTC
CASSLLGAGGANVLTF
>TRBV7-9|TRBJ2-7|17|-|-
TGTGCCAGCAGCCAAACCAGGGCGAGGGACTCCCTCTACGAGCAGTACTTC
CASSQTRARDSLYEQYF
>TRBV21-1|TRBJ1-1|16|-|-
TGTGCCAGCAGCCTGACCGGGAAGGTCATGAACACTGAAGCTTTCTTT
CASSLTGKVMNTEAFF
>TRBV12-5|TRBJ2-2|14|TRBD1|-
TGTGCTAGTCTCGCAGGGGGGAACACCGGGGAGCTGTTTTTT
CASLAGGNTGELFF
>TRBV5-8|TRBJ2-2|15|TRBD1|-
TGTGCCAGCAGCTTGGCCTTACAGGGGGCCGGGGAGCTGTTTTTT
CASSLALQGAGELFF
>TRBV24-1|TRBJ2-1|14|TRBD2|-
TGTGCCACCAGTGTTGGCGGGAGTTACAATGAGCAGTTCTTC
CATSVGGSYNEQFF
>TRBV30|TRBJ1-2|16|-|-
TGTGCCTGGAGTGTACGGGCTGGACTCCTCGAGAAGGGCTACACCTTC
CAWSVRAGLLEKGYTF
>TRBV3-1/TRBV3-2|TRBJ2-1|15|TRBD2|few
TGTGCCAGCAGCCCCTACGGGAGGGCCGGTCGTGAGCAGTTCTTC
CASSPYGRAGREQFF
>TRBV30|TRBJ1-1|13|-|-
TGTGCCTGGGATAGGCAGGGAAATACTGAAGCTTTCTTT
CAWDRQGNTEAFF
>TRBV19|TRBJ2-7|16|TRBD2|-
TGTGCCAGTAAGGCTAGCGGAAAAAAAGCCTCCTACGAGCAGTACTTC
CASKASGKKASYEQYF
>TRBV10-1|TRBJ2-3|13|-|-
TGCGCCAGCAGTCTGACAGGCCAAGATACGCAGTATTTT
CASSLTGQDTQYF